The sequence of this T cell receptor beta chain was determined in a study of sequential checkpoint blockade in melanoma. In this sample, this clone is medium-sized (0.01 to 0.1%). The CDR3 consists of 17 residues. CDR1 and CDR2 from the germline V gene are MNHGY and SAAAGT. Losses at the gene ends were 0 bases for V and 1 base for J; bases not matched to a gene: 2. The treatment: randomized to nivolumab then ipilimumab (arm A) or the reverse (arm B). Profiled with immunoSEQ multiplex PCR; TCRdb holds only in-frame clones, not every one. The sample shows 4,000 or so clones, roughly 24% of them seen only once.

This rearrangement joins TRBV6-8 to TRBJ1-3, with TRBD1 matching 11 bases. This receptor was taken from a human donor with melanoma. The specimen comprised tumor tissue (inferred from file names), sampled from a patient given nivolumab and ipilimumab in sequence. The DNA for the CDR3 is TGTGCCAGCAGTTACTCGGGACAGGGGGTATCTGGAAACACCATATATTTT. It yields the protein CASSYSGQGVSGNTIYF.